The 20 T cell receptor beta chains presented below share a single source sample, sequenced in a study of Graves' ophthalmopathy and Graves' hyperthyroidism. Amplifying from RNA transcripts, the study obtained TCR beta CDR3 regions. HTBI primers primed a first-round RT-PCR, and a second-round multiplex PCR followed. TCRdb itself ran the multiplex PCR reads through MiXCR, one entry per CDR3 protein. This sample has 300,000 to 500,000 distinct CDR3 sequences; approximately 15% occur once, and the top ten carry approximately 7%. What was sequenced was peripheral blood. These TCRs come from a woman aged 18-29 years with stable Graves' hyperthyroidism.

The chain is built from TRBV12-3 or TRBV12-4 and TRBJ2-7, with 9 bases fitting TRBD1. This CDR3 region has 13 residues. The V gene end was trimmed by 4 bases and the J gene end by 7 bases; junction bases not matched to a gene: 5. The CDR3 DNA reads as TGTGCCAGCAGTTGGACAGGGGAGAGGGAGCAGTACTTC. It specifies CASSWTGEREQYF.

This clonotype was counted many times. The V call is TRBV12-3 or TRBV12-4, the J call TRBJ2-2, with D maybe TRBD2 (5 bases). Trimming took off 2 bases at V and 4 bases at J, with 14 bases between the two ends. The CDR3 contains 16 residues. CDR3 in amino acids: CASSLRFGGGTGELFF. In DNA form, the CDR3 reads TGTGCCAGCAGTTTAAGGTTTGGAGGTGGCACCGGGGAGCTGTTTTTT.

The chain links TRBV7-9 to TRBJ1-6; D is unclear. From germline, CDR1 is SEHNR and CDR2 FQNEAQ (reference sequence). The V end was cut by 0 bases, the J end by 9 bases, with 15 bases between. The CDR3 loop spans 16 amino acids. The CDR3 DNA reads TGTGCCAGCAGCTTAGCTCGGGCCAGCCATGGTTCACCCCTCCACTTT. This gives the protein CASSLARASHGSPLHF.

The chain is built from TRBV12-3 or TRBV12-4 and TRBJ1-2; 10 bases line up with TRBD1. V lost 4 bases and J lost 5; bases outside the gene matches: 4. CDR3 length: 14 amino acids. The CDR3 sequence: CASSWGQGRYGYTF. The CDR3 region has the DNA TGTGCCAGCAGTTGGGGACAGGGGAGATATGGCTACACCTTC.

This clonotype was recorded at least ten times. The CDR3 region has the DNA TGTGCCAGTAGTATGGAGGGGGACACTGAAGCTTTCTTT. Amino acid sequence: CASSMEGDTEAFF. This sequence joins TRBV19 and TRBJ1-1; maybe TRBD1 (6 bases). The CDR3 consists of 13 residues. V lost 3 bases, J lost 3 bases, and 8 bases lay in between. Looked up from germline, CDR1 is LNHDA and CDR2 is SQIVND (reference sequence).

The V and J genes are TRBV5-6 and TRBJ1-1, with D possibly TRBD1 on 5 matching bases. In germline, CDR1 is SGHDT, CDR2 YYEEEE. Trimming pared 0 bases from V and 10 bases from J, leaving 19 bases between. The CDR3 contains 15 residues. As DNA, the CDR3 is TGTGCCAGCAGCTTGGTTCGTGTACAGGCCCCCCCAGCTTTCTTT. This encodes CASSLVRVQAPPAFF.

This clonotype came up many times. V and J are TRBV20-1 and TRBJ1-1; D remains ambiguous. Deletions cut 3 bases from V and 1 base from J, with 9 bases between. Germline V gene lookup returns CDR1 DFQATT and CDR2 SNEGSKA (reference sequence). The CDR3 spans 13 residues. The CDR3 region is CSASRTRNTEAFF. In nucleotides, the CDR3 is TGCAGTGCTAGCAGGACCCGGAACACTGAAGCTTTCTTT.

This clonotype was detected many times. This chain joins TRBV29-1 and TRBJ1-1; no firm D call. The CDR3 runs to 14 residues. With 4 bases removed from V and 5 bases from J, the gap between germline ends came to 17 bases. CDR1 is SQVTM and CDR2 is ANQGSEA in the germline V gene. The CDR3, as DNA: TGCAGCGTTGCCCGACTCGCTGGGGTGACTGAAGCTTTCTTT. This sequence encodes CSVARLAGVTEAFF.

The chain links TRBV6-5 to TRBJ1-2, with TRBD1 matching 9 bases. The junction had 5 bases not matched to a gene; V was cut back by 2 bases and J by 10 bases. CDR1 MNHEY and CDR2 SVGAGI come from the germline V gene. The CDR3 is made up of 13 amino acids. DNA of the CDR3: TGTGCCAGCAGTTACGGACAGGGGAAAGACTACACCTTC. Residues: CASSYGQGKDYTF.

In the case of this clonotype: Sequence at one end of the junction differs from germline and may be a read error. The gene calls are TRBV7-9 and TRBJ2-5, with 11 nucleotides matching TRBD2. CDR3 length: 14 amino acids. The germline gives CDR1 SEHNR, CDR2 FQNEAQ (reference sequence). CDR3 sequence: CAISSSGGLETQYF. As DNA, the CDR3 is TGTGCCATCAGCTCTAGCGGGGGGCTAGAGACCCAGTACTTC.

The rearrangement uses TRBV5-8 and TRBJ2-5, with 14 bases lining up with TRBD2. Germline V gene lookup returns CDR1 SGHTS and CDR2 YDEGEE. This CDR3 is 17 amino acids long. Trimming cost V 1 base and J 7 bases; bases outside gene matches: 9. In DNA, the CDR3 is TGTGCCAGCAGCTTGCCCCGGACTAGCGGGGGGCGGGGGACCCAGTACTTC. This gives the protein CASSLPRTSGGRGTQYF.

Worth noting for this clonotype: One junction end disagrees with the germline gene, perhaps due to a read error. The chain is built from TRBV6-1 and TRBJ1-2; the D gene is possibly TRBD1 (6 bases). The CDR3 loop spans 14 amino acids. CDR1 and CDR2 (germline): MNHNS, SASEGT. The CDR3 spells CASSEGGPSYGYTF. The CDR3 DNA sequence: TGTGCCAGCAGTGAGGGGGGGCCGTCTTATGGTTACACCTTC.

This clonotype came up once. The V gene is TRBV11-2, the J gene TRBJ2-5, with 8 bases matching TRBD1. This CDR3 is 16 amino acids long. The V segment lost 3 bases and the J segment 4 bases; nucleotides outside the gene matches: 10. In germline, CDR1 is SGHAT, CDR2 FQNNGV. The CDR3 is CASSLGMTGEPETQYF. CDR3 DNA sequence: TGTGCCAGCAGCTTGGGGATGACAGGGGAGCCAGAGACCCAGTACTTC. Variable domain in full (rest from reference TRBV11-2 and TRBJ2-5): EAGVAQSPRYKIIEKRQSVAFWCNPISGHATLYWYQQILGQGPKLLIQFQNNGVVDDSQLPKDRFSAERLKGVDSTLKIQPAKLEDSAVYLCASSLGMTGEPETQYFGPGTRLLVL.

The chain is built from TRBV5-6 and TRBJ2-2, with 10 bases lining up with TRBD2. J lost 5 bases, V lost 4 bases, and 11 bases had no gene match. CDR3 size: 17 residues. CDR1 is SGHDT and CDR2 is YYEEEE in the germline V gene. This chain's CDR3 is CASSRTGTSDITGELFF. For the CDR3, the DNA is TGTGCCAGCAGCCGTACCGGGACTAGCGATATTACCGGGGAGCTGTTTTTT.

There are many counts of this clonotype. V usage is TRBV6-1 and J usage is TRBJ1-1; D ambiguous. Deletions cut 5 bases from V and 5 bases from J, with 21 bases between. The CDR3 is 16 amino acids. In germline, CDR1 is MNHNS, CDR2 SASEGT. CDR3 loop: CASSLTGTARETEAFF. Written as DNA, the CDR3 is TGTGCCAGCAGTCTTACGGGCACGGCGAGAGAGACTGAAGCTTTCTTT.

This clonotype showed up many times. The rearrangement links TRBV11-1 to TRBJ2-7; tentatively, D is TRBD1 or TRBD2 (6 bases each). The V end was cut by 1 base, the J end by 2 bases, with 15 bases between. Germline assignment: CDR1 SGHAT and CDR2 FQDESV (reference sequence). This CDR3 is built from 16 residues. The CDR3 region has the DNA TGTGCCAGCAGCTTAGGGAGGGACACCCGCCCCTACGAGCAGTACTTC. Translation: CASSLGRDTRPYEQYF.

The table lists this clonotype with a few counts. The chain carries TRBV12-3 or TRBV12-4 and TRBJ1-2; 7 bases fit TRBD1. V lost 4 bases to trimming and J lost 2 bases; unmatched junction nucleotides: 7. The CDR3 runs to 15 residues. As DNA, the CDR3 is TGTGCCAGCAGTTGGGGGAGACAGGGAAACTATGGCTACACCTTC. This codes for CASSWGRQGNYGYTF.

This clonotype has ten or more counts. The gene calls are TRBV20-1 and TRBJ2-7; D may be TRBD1 (6 bases). The ends were cut back, 3 bases at V and 1 base at J, with 16 bases in the middle. The CDR3 totals 15 residues. Germline V lookup: CDR1 DFQATT, CDR2 SNEGSKA (reference sequence). Written as DNA, the CDR3 is TGCAGTGCTAGCGGTGACAGGATGACGTCCTACGAGCAGTACTTC. Protein product: CSASGDRMTSYEQYF.

This clonotype was seen many times. The gene calls are TRBV20-1 and TRBJ2-5; D uncertain. The ends were cut back, 3 bases at V and 5 bases at J, with 16 bases in the middle. Germline V lookup: CDR1 DFQATT, CDR2 SNEGSKA (reference sequence). This CDR3 comprises 14 residues. The CDR3 loop reads CSARRRVMGETQYF. CDR3 DNA: TGCAGTGCTAGGCGTAGGGTCATGGGGGAGACCCAGTACTTC.

This clonotype has a count of ten or more. The chain has TRBV5-1 and TRBJ2-2; no definite D call. Germline CDR1 reads SGHRS; CDR2 reads YFSETQ. V lost 0 bases to trimming and J lost 2 bases, with 8 bases between them. This CDR3 region has 15 residues. The CDR3 loop is CASSLEGFNTGELFF. CDR3 in DNA: TGCGCCAGCAGCTTGGAGGGCTTCAACACCGGGGAGCTGTTTTTT.